A selection of T cell receptor beta chains follows, all from one sample in a study of response to subunit inactivated influenza vaccine. In TCRdb, the RT-PCR reads were re-called with MiXCR into one record per CDR3 protein. The table includes some 190,000 distinct CDR3 sequences, about an eighth detected once. The sequencing used CD8+ T cells sorted from PBMCs, collected roughly 5 days after vaccination. The source is a man over 45 who received an inactivated influenza vaccine. CDR3s include the opening cysteine and the closing phenylalanine or tryptophan. D genes are given only for firm matches. Part of the rows lack a size; the others show once, few, many or a class for expanded clones.

d_call	v_call	j_call	cdr3_length	clone_size	cdr3_nt	cdr3_aa
.	TRBV7-9	TRBJ2-1	16	few	TGTGCCAGCAGCCCCGCTATAGCGGACCGGATTAATGAGCAGTTCTTC	CASSPAIADRINEQFF
.	TRBV14	TRBJ2-2	17	few	TGTGCCAGCAGCCAAGGGCTTGGGCCACGGGGCACCGGGGAGCTGTTTTTT	CASSQGLGPRGTGELFF
TRBD1	TRBV7-9	TRBJ2-1	15	.	TGTGCCAGCAGCTTCCGGGACAGGGGGGTGGATGAGCAGTTCTTC	CASSFRDRGVDEQFF
.	TRBV7-9	TRBJ2-1	15	few	TGTGCCAGCAGCTTAGTGCGGGACAGATACAATGAGCAGTTCTTC	CASSLVRDRYNEQFF
.	TRBV29-1	TRBJ2-5	12	few	TGCAGCGTCCTTCGGGAGCCGTGGGCCCAGTACTTC	CSVLREPWAQYF
TRBD2	TRBV15	TRBJ2-3	17	few	TGTGCCACCAGCAGAGTCGTTAGCGGGAGGGGGGCAGATACGCAGTATTTT	CATSRVVSGRGADTQYF
.	TRBV7-2	TRBJ2-5	13	many	TGTGCCAGCAGCATCTACAGAGGAGAGACCCAGTACTTC	CASSIYRGETQYF
TRBD1	TRBV20-1	TRBJ1-1	15	few	TGCAGTGCTAGAGCTCTATTTCAGGGGGCGGCTGAAGCTTTCTTT	CSARALFQGAAEAFF
TRBD2	TRBV29-1	TRBJ2-7	14	few	TGCAGCGTCACGGGACTAGCGAGCTCCTACGAGCAGTACTTC	CSVTGLASSYEQYF
TRBD2	TRBV3-1	TRBJ2-1	19	.	TGTGCCAGCAGCCACGAAGAGGTAGCGGGGGCCCCCGGTTACAATGAGCAGTTCTTC	CASSHEEVAGAPGYNEQFF
.	TRBV7-6	TRBJ2-7	13	.	TGTGCCAGCAGCGCAGGGGCCCCCTACGAGCAGTACTTC	CASSAGAPYEQYF
.	TRBV9	TRBJ2-3	15	.	TGTGCCAGCAGCGCCCGGGACCCAAGCACAGATACGCAGTATTTT	CASSARDPSTDTQYF
.	TRBV9	TRBJ1-1	13	few	TGTGCCAGCAGTAGCAGCCCGAACACTGAAGCTTTCTTT	CASSSSPNTEAFF
.	TRBV20-1	TRBJ2-5	15	few	TGCAGTGCTAGAGATCTGGACAGAGGTTGGGAGACCCAGTACTTC	CSARDLDRGWETQYF
.	TRBV15	TRBJ1-2	14	.	TGTGCCACCAGCAAAAGGCCCGGGGAATCTGGCTACACCTTC	CATSKRPGESGYTF
TRBD2	TRBV11-1	TRBJ2-3	18	.	TGTGCCAGCAGCTTGACCTTACTGAGCGGGAGGTCCGGGGTTACGCAGTATTTT	CASSLTLLSGRSGVTQYF
.	TRBV20-1	TRBJ1-1	16	.	TGCAGTGCTAGAGATTTAGGTGGTGGGGAAATTACTGAAGCTTTCTTT	CSARDLGGGEITEAFF
.	TRBV7-9	TRBJ2-1	10	.	TGTGCCAGCAGCTTAGCGCATCTGTTCTTC	CASSLAHLFF
.	TRBV5-4	TRBJ2-6	15	.	TGTGCCACCCGCGGGGAGCTGATCGGGGCCAACGTCCTGACTTTC	CATRGELIGANVLTF
.	TRBV28	TRBJ1-3	16	few	TGTGCCAGCCGCCCGACCTTGGGGATATCTGGAAACACCATATATTTT	CASRPTLGISGNTIYF
TRBD2	TRBV20-1	TRBJ2-1	16	.	TGCAGTGCTAGGGCTTGGTTGGTGGGGGGGAACAATGAGCAGTTCTTC	CSARAWLVGGNNEQFF
TRBD1	TRBV7-9	TRBJ1-2	16	few	TGTGCCAGCAGCTTTACTTCAGGGGGCGTGCCCTATGGCTACACCTTC	CASSFTSGGVPYGYTF
.	TRBV3-1	TRBJ1-2	18	few	TGTGCCAGCAGCCAAGAAGTTGACAGTCGCCTCCTTTGCTATGGCTACACCTTC	CASSQEVDSRLLCYGYTF
TRBD2	TRBV6-2/TRBV6-3	TRBJ2-3	17	many	TGTGCCAGCAGTTACCCCAGCAATAGCGGGGAAACAGATACGCAGTATTTT	CASSYPSNSGETDTQYF